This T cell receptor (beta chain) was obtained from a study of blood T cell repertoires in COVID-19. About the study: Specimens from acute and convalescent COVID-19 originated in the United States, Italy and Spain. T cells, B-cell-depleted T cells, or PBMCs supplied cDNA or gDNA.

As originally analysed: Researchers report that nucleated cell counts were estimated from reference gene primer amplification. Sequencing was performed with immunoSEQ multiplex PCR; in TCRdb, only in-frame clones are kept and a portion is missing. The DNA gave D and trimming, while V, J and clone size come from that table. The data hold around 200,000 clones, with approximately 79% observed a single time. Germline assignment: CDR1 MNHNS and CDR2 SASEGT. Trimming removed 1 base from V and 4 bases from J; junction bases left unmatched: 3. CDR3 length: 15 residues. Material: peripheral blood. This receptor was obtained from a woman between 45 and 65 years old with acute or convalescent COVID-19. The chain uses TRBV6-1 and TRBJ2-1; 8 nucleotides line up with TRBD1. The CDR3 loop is CASSEDRGMYNEQFF. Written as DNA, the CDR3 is TGTGCCAGCAGTGAAGACAGGGGGATGTACAATGAGCAGTTCTTC.